A single sample is the source of the 20 T cell receptor beta chains below, sequenced in a study of shared clonotypes between healthy human individuals (dated by TCRdb to about 2020). Library preparation employed the immunoSEQ multiplex PCR assay. TCRdb re-hosts the immuneACCESS table, in-frame sequences only. Its copies lack some clones; in the studies checked, an unresolved V gene accounts for under half of them, and the cause for the rest is not known. The sample contains 490,000 or so clones, approximately 80% of them found a single time. The top ten constitute under 15% of the sample. Sequenced sample: PBMCs. All receptors come from a woman aged 40 to 50 in good health. Some clones in this sample may be carry-over from other donors' samples.

V is TRBV4-2 and J is TRBJ1-2, with TRBD1 identical over 7 bases. V lost 0 bases to trimming and J lost 1 base; unmatched junction nucleotides: 5. CDR3 length equals 16 residues. Germline values: CDR1 LGHNA, CDR2 YNFKEQ. The CDR3 DNA sequence: TGTGCCAGCAGCCAAGATCGACAGGGAGGTAACTATGGCTACACCTTC. This codes for CASSQDRQGGNYGYTF.

This clone was found once. A much larger clone lies one base from this, so it may be a read error. The gene calls are TRBV27 and TRBJ2-7; 9 bases align to TRBD2. J gave up 5 bases and V 8 bases, and 16 bases lay outside the gene matches. Germline V gives CDR1 MNHEY, CDR2 SMNVEV (reference sequence). CDR3 length equals 16 residues. CDR3 loop: CASRDQKAGGFHEQYF. CDR3 sequence (DNA): TGTGCCAGCCGAGATCAGAAAGCGGGAGGATTCCACGAGCAGTACTTC.

This chain's CDR3 is CASSLEPGLADYNEQFF. The CDR3 DNA sequence: TGTGCCAGCAGCTTAGAGCCGGGACTAGCAGATTACAATGAGCAGTTCTTC. J is TRBJ2-1 and V is TRBV7-2; 9 bases match TRBD2. Germline V gene lookup returns CDR1 SGHTA and CDR2 FQGNSA. V was clipped by 1 base and J by 4 bases; unmatched bases: 8. This CDR3 is 17 amino acids long.

A remark on this clone: Given a much more abundant clone one base away, this may be a read error. This chain connects TRBV7-8 to TRBJ2-5; D possibly corresponds to TRBD1 (6 bases). The germline CDR1 and CDR2 sequences are SGHVS and FQNEAQ. Trimming shortened V by 5 bases and J by 0 bases, and 13 bases separated the two germline ends. CDR3 length: 15 amino acids. CDR3 in amino acids: CASSAGQRYQETQYF. The CDR3 DNA reads as TGTGCCAGCAGCGCCGGACAGCGGTACCAAGAGACCCAGTACTTC.

The chain joins TRBV5-4 to TRBJ2-2; D gene ambiguous. CDR1 is SGHNT, CDR2 YYREEE, per germline (reference sequence). V was cut by 0 bases and J by 0 bases, with 6 bases left in between. The CDR3 is 15 residues long. CDR3 nucleotide sequence: TGTGCCAGCAGCTTGGGCATCTCGAACACCGGGGAGCTGTTTTTT. It is translated as CASSLGISNTGELFF.

This clone was seen a handful of times. The rearrangement uses TRBV12-1 and TRBJ1-5. TRBV12-1 counts as a pseudogene. The CDR3 spans 18 residues. The CDR3 spells CASSFAPGKCRRLQPQHF. In nucleotides, the CDR3 is TGTGCCAGCAGCTTTGCCCCGGGAAAGTGCCGGAGACTTCAGCCCCAGCATTTT.

This sequence joins TRBV27 and TRBJ1-5, with TRBD1 as a possible D gene (5 bases). CDR1 and CDR2 (germline): MNHEY, SMNVEV (reference sequence). There are 15 residues in the CDR3. Trimming cost V 4 bases and J 6 bases, with 16 bases left between them. CDR3 protein: CASSSRAGIGQPQHF. The CDR3 DNA is TGTGCCAGCAGTTCCCGGGCAGGGATAGGTCAGCCCCAGCATTTT.

This clone was counted a single time. The J gene is TRBJ2-2, the V gene TRBV18; 8 positions agree with TRBD2. The CDR3 is made up of 16 amino acids. Germline V CDR1 and CDR2: KGHSH, LQKENI. The ends lost 4 bases at V and 0 bases at J; junction bases unmatched: 4. The CDR3 DNA follows: TGTGCCAGCTCACTTCGAGCGGGAGCGAACACCGGGGAGCTGTTTTTT. Its protein product is CASSLRAGANTGELFF.

This chain uses TRBV5-6 with TRBJ2-7; 7 nucleotides agree with TRBD1. Germline assignment: CDR1 SGHDT and CDR2 YYEEEE. V gave up 4 bases and J gave up 2 bases; unmatched junction bases: 3. The CDR3 is 13 amino acids. The CDR3, as DNA: TGTGCCAGCAGCACAGGGACAGCCTACGAGCAGTACTTC. Translation gives CASSTGTAYEQYF.

The chain has TRBV30 and TRBJ2-5, with 7 nucleotides matching TRBD1. The J call may be in error: the DNA end matches TRBJ2-7 better. This CDR3 has 13 amino acids. CDR1 and CDR2 from the germline V gene are GTSNPN and SVGIG (reference sequence). The CDR3 sequence: CAWVRDSSYEQYF. In nucleotides, the CDR3 is TGTGCCTGGGTCCGGGACAGCTCCTACGAGCAGTACTTC.

The chain joins TRBV4-1 to TRBJ1-4; a weak D match, TRBD1 (5 bases). Deletions cut 4 bases from V and 0 bases from J, with 12 bases between. Germline V CDR1 and CDR2: MGHRA, YSYEKL. The CDR3 contains 16 residues. CDR3 nucleotides: TGCGCCAGCAGCCTGATGGGGACTGCAACTAATGAAAAACTGTTTTTT. Encoded protein: CASSLMGTATNEKLFF.

The chain couples TRBV5-1 to TRBJ1-5, with D hard to call. The CDR3 contains 14 residues. In germline, CDR1 is SGHRS, CDR2 YFSETQ. Trimming stripped 4 bases from V and 6 bases from J, with 14 bases between. CDR3 coding DNA: TGCGCCAGCAGCAACGGGCTAGGGAGTCAGCCCCAGCATTTT. Protein product: CASSNGLGSQPQHF. Full variable domain (remainder filled in from reference TRBV5-1 and TRBJ1-5): KAGVTQTPRYLIKTRGQQVTLSCSPISGHRSVSWYQQTPGQGLQFLFEYFSETQRNKGNFPGRFSGRQFSNSRSEMNVSTLELGDSALYLCASSNGLGSQPQHFGDGTRLSIL.

This clone was detected only a few times. The chain employs TRBV11-3 and TRBJ1-3; D not resolved. CDR1 and CDR2 from the germline V gene are SGHNT and YENEEA. The CDR3 length is 16 residues. V was cut by 1 base and J by 0 bases, with 10 bases left in between. DNA for the CDR3: TGTGCCAGCAGCTTAGTTGAGGGAGACTCTGGAAACACCATATATTTT. It yields the protein CASSLVEGDSGNTIYF. Using reference TRBV11-3 and TRBJ1-3 for the parts outside the CDR3, the full variable domain is EAGVVQSPRYKIIEKKQPVAFWCNPISGHNTLYWYLQNLGQGPELLIRYENEEAVDDSQLPKDRFSAERLKGVDSTLKIQPAELGDSAVYLCASSLVEGDSGNTIYFGEGSWLTVV.

The chain couples TRBV9 to TRBJ2-7; D is possibly TRBD1 (6 bases). Germline V gives CDR1 SGDLS, CDR2 YYNGEE. The CDR3 runs to 13 residues. V lost 3 bases and J 2 bases, leaving 9 bases between the germline ends. This CDR3 is CASSGQAAYEQYF. The CDR3 DNA is TGTGCCAGCAGCGGACAGGCGGCCTACGAGCAGTACTTC.

The chain couples TRBV27 to TRBJ2-7; D is tentatively TRBD1 or TRBD2 (5 bases each). The CDR3 runs to 12 residues. Trimming stripped 9 bases from V and 6 bases from J, with 15 bases between. Germline V gene sequence: CDR1 MNHEY, CDR2 SMNVEV (reference sequence). The CDR3 here is CARNTVRGEQYF. Written as DNA, the CDR3 is TGTGCCAGAAACACGGTGAGGGGCGAGCAGTACTTC.

CDR3 residues: CASSGRGVFTEAFF. In DNA, the CDR3 is TGCGCCAGCAGCGGGAGGGGTGTGTTCACTGAAGCTTTCTTT. The gene calls are TRBV5-1 and TRBJ1-1; TRBD1 is a possible D gene (5 bases). The CDR3 is made up of 14 amino acids. The germline V and J ends were trimmed by 4 bases and 4 bases, with 14 bases remaining between them. The germline CDR1 and CDR2 sequences are SGHRS and YFSETQ. The variable domain in full, completed from reference TRBV5-1 and TRBJ1-1, reads KAGVTQTPRYLIKTRGQQVTLSCSPISGHRSVSWYQQTPGQGLQFLFEYFSETQRNKGNFPGRFSGRQFSNSRSEMNVSTLELGDSALYLCASSGRGVFTEAFFGQGTRLTVV.

The V gene is TRBV5-1, the J gene TRBJ2-5, with a weak D call TRBD1 (6 bases). The CDR3 covers 14 residues. Germline V gene sequence: CDR1 SGHRS, CDR2 YFSETQ. The V end lost 2 bases, the J end lost 3 bases, and 11 bases lay between the germline ends. CDR3 amino acids: CASSFESGEETQYF. In nucleotides, the CDR3 is TGCGCCAGCAGCTTCGAATCAGGGGAAGAGACCCAGTACTTC.

Details on this clone: It is likely a read error: a sequence one base away is far more abundant. This chain joins TRBV30 and TRBJ1-6, with D unclear. This CDR3 contains 13 residues. Germline V CDR1 and CDR2: GTSNPN, SVGIG (reference sequence). V dropped 3 bases and J dropped 7 bases, with 10 bases sitting between them. CDR3 residues: CAWRSRGNSPLHF. The CDR3 region has the DNA TGTGCCTGGAGGAGTAGAGGGAATTCACCCCTCCACTTT.

Points on this clone: The same CDR3 also results from other DNA sequences found in this sample. The rearrangement joins TRBV7-9 to TRBJ2-5, with TRBD2 as a possible D gene (5 bases). In germline, CDR1 is SEHNR, CDR2 FQNEAQ (reference sequence). The ends were cut back, 5 bases at V and 1 base at J, with 11 bases in the middle. The CDR3 has 14 amino acids. CDR3 in DNA: TGTGCCAGCAGCCCCCGGGGTCTCCAAGAGACCCAGTACTTC. This encodes CASSPRGLQETQYF.

The chain combines TRBV29-1 with TRBJ2-3; D is possibly TRBD2 (7 bases). CDR1 is SQVTM, CDR2 ANQGSEA, per germline. The CDR3 extends over 15 amino acids. Trimming stripped 7 bases from V and 12 bases from J, with 29 bases between. The CDR3 sequence: CSGDYRGAPTDTQYF. CDR3 DNA: TGCAGCGGGGACTATCGGGGGGCCCCCACAGACACACAGTATTTT.